The clone carrying this TCR beta chain was recorded a few times. Its antigen is as yet unknown. The sample is drawn from a study of response to subunit inactivated influenza vaccine. Broader study findings: T cells newly recruited by each seasonal influenza vaccination are few, the authors suggested.

MiXCR, applied by TCRdb to the RT-PCR reads, yields one record per CDR3 protein. The data show more than 450,000 distinct CDR3 sequences, 12% seen once. The source material was PBMCs from blood, sampled on the day of vaccination. This TCR derives from a man between 50 and 59 years old who received an inactivated influenza vaccine.

CDR3 nucleotide sequence: TGCGCCAGCAGCTTGGCGGGGACAGTAGCCCAGCCCCAGCATTTT. Translated: CASSLAGTVAQPQHF. The chain has TRBV5-1 and TRBJ1-5; TRBD1 aligns across 7 bases. The CDR3 loop spans 15 amino acids. Germline values: CDR1 SGHRS, CDR2 YFSETQ. V dropped 0 bases and J dropped 7; count of bases not matched to a gene: 7.